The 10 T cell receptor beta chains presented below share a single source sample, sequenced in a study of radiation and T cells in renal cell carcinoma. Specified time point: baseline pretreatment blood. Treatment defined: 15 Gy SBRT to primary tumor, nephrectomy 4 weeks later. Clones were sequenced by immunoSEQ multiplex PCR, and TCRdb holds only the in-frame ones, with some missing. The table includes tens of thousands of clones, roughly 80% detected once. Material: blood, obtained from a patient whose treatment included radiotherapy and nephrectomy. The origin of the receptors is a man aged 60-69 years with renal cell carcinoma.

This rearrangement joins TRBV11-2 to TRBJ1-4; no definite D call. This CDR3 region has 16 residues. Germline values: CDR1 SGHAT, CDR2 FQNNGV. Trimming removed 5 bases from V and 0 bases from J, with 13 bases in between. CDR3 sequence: CASSLYYSATNEKLFF. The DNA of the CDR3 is TGTGCCAGCAGCCTATACTACAGTGCAACTAATGAAAAACTGTTTTTT.

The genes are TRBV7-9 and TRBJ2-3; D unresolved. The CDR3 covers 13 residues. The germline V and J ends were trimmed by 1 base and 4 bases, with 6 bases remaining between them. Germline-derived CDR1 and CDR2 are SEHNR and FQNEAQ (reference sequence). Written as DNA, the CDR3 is TGTGCCAGCAGCTTAGAGATCGCAGATACGCAGTATTTT. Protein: CASSLEIADTQYF.

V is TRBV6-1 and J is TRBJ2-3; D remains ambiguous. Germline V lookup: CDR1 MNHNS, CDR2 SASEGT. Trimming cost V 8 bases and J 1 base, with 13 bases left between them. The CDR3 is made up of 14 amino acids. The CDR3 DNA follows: TGTGCCAGCTTACTCCAATTTGGCACAGATACGCAGTATTTT. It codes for CASLLQFGTDTQYF.

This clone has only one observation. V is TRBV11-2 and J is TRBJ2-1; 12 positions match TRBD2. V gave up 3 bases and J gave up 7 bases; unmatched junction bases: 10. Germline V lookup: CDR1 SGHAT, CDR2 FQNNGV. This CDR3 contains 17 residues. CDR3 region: CASSFASGRAGGNEQFF. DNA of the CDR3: TGTGCCAGCAGCTTTGCTAGCGGGAGGGCGGGGGGTAATGAGCAGTTCTTC.

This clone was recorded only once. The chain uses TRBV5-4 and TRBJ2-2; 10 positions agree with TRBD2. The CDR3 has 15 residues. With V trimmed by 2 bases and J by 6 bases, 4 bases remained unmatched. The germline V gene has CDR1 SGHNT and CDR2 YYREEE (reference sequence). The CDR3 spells CASSFSSGSPGELFF. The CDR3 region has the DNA TGTGCCAGCAGCTTTTCTAGCGGGAGCCCCGGGGAGCTGTTTTTT.

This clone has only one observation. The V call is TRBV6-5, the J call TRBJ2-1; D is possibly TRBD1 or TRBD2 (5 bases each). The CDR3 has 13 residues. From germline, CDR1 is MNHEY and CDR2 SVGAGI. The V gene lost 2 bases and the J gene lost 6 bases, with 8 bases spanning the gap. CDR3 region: CASSYIGGNEQFF. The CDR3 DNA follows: TGTGCCAGCAGTTACATTGGGGGCAATGAGCAGTTCTTC.

The CDR3 sequence: CASSLGGLKNIQYF. The CDR3 DNA follows: TGTGCCAGCAGCTTGGGAGGGCTCAAAAACATTCAGTACTTC. The chain joins TRBV5-4 to TRBJ2-4, with a tentative D call TRBD2 (5 bases). The CDR3 spans 14 residues. From germline, CDR1 is SGHNT and CDR2 YYREEE (reference sequence). The ends were cut back, 0 bases at V and 3 bases at J, with 7 bases in the middle. Full variable domain (outside the CDR3, taken from reference TRBV5-4 and TRBJ2-4): ETGVTQSPTHLIKTRGQQVTLRCSSQSGHNTVSWYQQALGQGPQFIFQYYREEENGRGNFPPRFSGLQFPNYSSELNVNALELDDSALYLCASSLGGLKNIQYFGAGTRLSVL.

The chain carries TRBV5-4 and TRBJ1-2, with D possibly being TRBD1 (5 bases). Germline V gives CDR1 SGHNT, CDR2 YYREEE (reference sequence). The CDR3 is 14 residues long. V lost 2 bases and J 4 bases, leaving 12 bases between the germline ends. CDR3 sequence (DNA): TGTGCCAGCAGCTTCCAGGGTGGCCTCTATGGCTACACCTTC. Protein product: CASSFQGGLYGYTF. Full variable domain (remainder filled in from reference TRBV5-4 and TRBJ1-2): ETGVTQSPTHLIKTRGQQVTLRCSSQSGHNTVSWYQQALGQGPQFIFQYYREEENGRGNFPPRFSGLQFPNYSSELNVNALELDDSALYLCASSFQGGLYGYTFGSGTRLTVV.

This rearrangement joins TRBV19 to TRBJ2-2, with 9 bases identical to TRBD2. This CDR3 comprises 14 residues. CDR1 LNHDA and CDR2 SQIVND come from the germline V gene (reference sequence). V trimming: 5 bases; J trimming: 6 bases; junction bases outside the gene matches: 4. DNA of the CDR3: TGTGCCAGTAGTGACGGCGGGAGGGCCGGGGAGCTGTTTTTT. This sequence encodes CASSDGGRAGELFF.

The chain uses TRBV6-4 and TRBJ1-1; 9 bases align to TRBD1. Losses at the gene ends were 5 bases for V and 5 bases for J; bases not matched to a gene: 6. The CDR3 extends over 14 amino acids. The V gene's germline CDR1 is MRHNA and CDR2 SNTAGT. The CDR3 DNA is TGTGCCAGCAGTTCATGGACAGGGGATACTGAAGCTTTCTTT. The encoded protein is CASSSWTGDTEAFF.